Below, 15 T cell receptor beta chains from the same sample are listed, as sequenced in a study of blood T cell repertoires in COVID-19. The table came from immunoSEQ multiplex PCR; TCRdb's copy has only in-frame clones and leaves some out. Of roughly 200,000 clones in the sample, roughly 80% were seen once. Sequencing was performed on peripheral blood. The receptors shown here come from a man aged 45-65 years with active or convalescent COVID-19.

This clone was counted many times. The V call is TRBV18, the J call TRBJ2-1; the D gene is possibly TRBD2 (7 bases). Germline V gene data show CDR1 as KGHSH and CDR2 as LQKENI. V was trimmed by 6 bases and J by 6 bases, leaving 18 bases between them. This CDR3 has 15 residues. The CDR3 coding sequence is TGTGCCAGCTCCCCAACGGGGGGCTACCTCAATGAGCAGTTCTTC. The encoded protein is CASSPTGGYLNEQFF.

This clone showed up just once. The chain employs TRBV19 and TRBJ2-4, with D perhaps TRBD2 (5 bases). The CDR3 totals 13 residues. Germline V CDR1 and CDR2: LNHDA, SQIVND (reference sequence). V was shortened by 5 bases and J by 8 bases, with 13 bases between the two germline ends. CDR3 protein: CASSLPSRDIQYF. CDR3 DNA sequence: TGTGCCAGTAGTCTACCGTCGAGGGACATTCAGTACTTC.

V usage is TRBV12-3 or TRBV12-4 and J usage is TRBJ2-7, with a weak D call TRBD2 (5 bases). V shed 3 bases and J shed 7 bases, with 13 bases lying between them. This CDR3 contains 13 residues. DNA for the CDR3: TGTGCCAGCAGTTTCTTTCGCGGAGGTGAGCAGTACTTC. Translating gives CASSFFRGGEQYF.

This clone appeared a few times. The CDR3 region is CASNRLGQGTYEQYF. CDR3 in DNA: TGTGCCAGCAATCGTTTGGGGCAGGGGACCTACGAGCAGTACTTC. This rearrangement joins TRBV7-9 to TRBJ2-7; D may be TRBD1 (6 bases). Trimming removed 7 bases from V and 2 bases from J, with 18 bases in between. The germline V gene has CDR1 SEHNR and CDR2 FQNEAQ (reference sequence). The CDR3 length is 15 residues.

The chain has TRBV19 and TRBJ1-5; D is ambiguous. CDR1 and CDR2 (germline): LNHDA, SQIVND (reference sequence). The CDR3 consists of 13 residues. V lost 8 bases, J lost 5 bases, and 13 bases lay in between. The CDR3 protein is CASGPPTDQPQHF. CDR3 sequence (DNA): TGTGCCAGTGGTCCTCCTACTGATCAGCCCCAGCATTTT.

The V and J genes are TRBV12-3 or TRBV12-4 and TRBJ2-3; the D gene is possibly TRBD1 (5 bases). The CDR3 has 13 amino acids. The V and J ends lost 3 bases and 7 bases respectively, with 11 bases between them. CDR3 DNA sequence: TGTGCCAGCAGTTTTGCCCAGGGATATACGCAGTATTTT. Translation gives CASSFAQGYTQYF.

CDR3 nucleotides: TGTGCCAGTAGTATTATAGGGACAGTAAATCAGCCCCAGCATTTT. Amino acid sequence: CASSIIGTVNQPQHF. V and J are TRBV19 and TRBJ1-5, with 7 bases aligning to TRBD1. The CDR3 contains 15 residues. V was clipped by 3 bases and J by 4 bases; unmatched bases: 6. Germline CDR1 and CDR2: LNHDA and SQIVND (reference sequence).

The chain carries TRBV6-5 and TRBJ1-2; 7 nucleotides agree with TRBD1. Germline V CDR1 and CDR2: MNHEY, SVGAGI. J gave up 4 bases and V 6 bases, and 11 bases lay outside the gene matches. The CDR3 runs 15 residues. CDR3 in DNA: TGTGCCAGCAGCTATGACAGGGCAGGAGGCTATGGCTACACCTTC. Translated, it gives CASSYDRAGGYGYTF.

This sequence joins TRBV7-9 and TRBJ1-1; 7 positions match TRBD1. Germline V gene data show CDR1 as SEHNR and CDR2 as FQNEAQ (reference sequence). The CDR3 consists of 14 residues. V was clipped by 6 bases and J by 5 bases; unmatched bases: 9. CDR3 DNA: TGTGCCAGCAGACCCCCAACAGGGGATACTGAAGCTTTCTTT. As protein: CASRPPTGDTEAFF.

The chain links TRBV9 to TRBJ2-3; 7 nucleotides align to TRBD1. Germline lookup yields CDR1 SGDLS and CDR2 YYNGEE. The CDR3 runs 15 residues. With V trimmed by 4 bases and J by 1 base, 6 bases remained unmatched. CDR3 coding DNA: TGTGCCAGCAGCTTGGCAGGGGGTGGCACAGATACGCAGTATTTT. The encoded protein is CASSLAGGGTDTQYF.

This clone was seen only once. The chain recombines TRBV24-1 with TRBJ1-4; maybe TRBD1 (5 bases). The CDR3 is 16 amino acids. Germline values: CDR1 KGHDR, CDR2 SFDVKD. Trimming took off 3 bases at V and 0 bases at J, with 10 bases between the two ends. Here the CDR3 reads CATSDPPGPTNEKLFF. The CDR3 bases are TGTGCCACCAGTGATCCTCCAGGGCCAACTAATGAAAAACTGTTTTTT.

The chain carries TRBV28 and TRBJ1-2, with no clear D. CDR3 length equals 13 residues. CDR1 is MDHEN and CDR2 is SYDVKM in the germline V gene. Between the trimmed V and J ends, which lost 5 bases and 8 bases, there was a span of 15 bases. The DNA of the CDR3 is TGTGCCAGCAGTCGCAAACCAAACACCGGCTACACCTTC. It encodes CASSRKPNTGYTF.

The rearrangement uses TRBV7-3 and TRBJ2-3, with TRBD2 as a possible D gene (6 bases). CDR3 length equals 15 residues. Germline assignment: CDR1 SGHTA and CDR2 FQGTGA. V was trimmed by 2 bases and J by 0 bases, leaving 9 bases between them. Written as DNA, the CDR3 is TGTGCCAGCAGCTTAGTCGCGGGGAGCACAGATACGCAGTATTTT. Translated, it gives CASSLVAGSTDTQYF.

This rearrangement joins TRBV23-1 to TRBJ1-2, with a weak D call TRBD1 (6 bases). TRBV23-1 has ORF status, its function being uncertain. The CDR3 covers 20 residues. V was pared by 3 bases and J by 0 bases, with 26 bases between. The CDR3 coding sequence is TGCGCCAGCAGTCACCCCCGAATAGGTAGGGGGACAAAAGCTAACTATGGCTACACCTTC. Encoded protein: CASSHPRIGRGTKANYGYTF.

The rearrangement uses TRBV18 and TRBJ1-4, with a possible D match to TRBD1 (6 bases). This CDR3 spans 14 amino acids. Per germline, CDR1 KGHSH and CDR2 LQKENI. Trimming removed 6 bases at V and 0 bases at J, with 8 bases between. CDR3 coding DNA: TGTGCCAGCTCCCGACAGGCAACTAATGAAAAACTGTTTTTT. Encoded protein: CASSRQATNEKLFF.